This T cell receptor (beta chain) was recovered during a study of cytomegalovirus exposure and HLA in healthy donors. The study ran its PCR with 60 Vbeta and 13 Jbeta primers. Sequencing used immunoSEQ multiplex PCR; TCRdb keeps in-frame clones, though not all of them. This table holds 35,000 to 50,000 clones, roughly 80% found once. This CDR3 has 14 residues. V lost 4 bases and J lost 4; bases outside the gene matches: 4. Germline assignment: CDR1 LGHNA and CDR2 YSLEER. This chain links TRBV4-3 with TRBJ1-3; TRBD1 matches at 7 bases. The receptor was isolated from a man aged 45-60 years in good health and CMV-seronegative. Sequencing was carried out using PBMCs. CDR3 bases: TGCGCCAGCAGCCTGACAGGGACGGGAAACACCATATATTTT. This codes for CASSLTGTGNTIYF.